The clone carrying this T cell receptor (beta chain) was seen only a few times. The sample comes from a study of beta chain features in type 1 diabetes. cDNA synthesis used the whole RNA isolate, giving expressed TCRB sequences. Produced via immunoSEQ multiplex PCR; TCRdb's table is partial and in-frame only. In the table there are 850,000 to 900,000 clones, about a sixth of which are singletons. The sample was naive CD4+ T cells from blood. This TCR came from a young woman in good health.

CDR3 bases: TGTGCCAGCAGCATAGACAGGGGTAAAGCTTTCTTT. Translating gives CASSIDRGKAFF. V gene TRBV5-4 combines with J gene TRBJ1-1; 8 bases agree with TRBD1. CDR1 and CDR2 (germline): SGHNT, YYREEE (reference sequence). V shed 4 bases, J shed 9 bases, and the junction held 5 bases outside the gene matches. This CDR3 is built from 12 residues. Full variable domain (missing parts from reference TRBV5-4 and TRBJ1-1): ETGVTQSPTHLIKTRGQQVTLRCSSQSGHNTVSWYQQALGQGPQFIFQYYREEENGRGNFPPRFSGLQFPNYSSELNVNALELDDSALYLCASSIDRGKAFFGQGTRLTVV.